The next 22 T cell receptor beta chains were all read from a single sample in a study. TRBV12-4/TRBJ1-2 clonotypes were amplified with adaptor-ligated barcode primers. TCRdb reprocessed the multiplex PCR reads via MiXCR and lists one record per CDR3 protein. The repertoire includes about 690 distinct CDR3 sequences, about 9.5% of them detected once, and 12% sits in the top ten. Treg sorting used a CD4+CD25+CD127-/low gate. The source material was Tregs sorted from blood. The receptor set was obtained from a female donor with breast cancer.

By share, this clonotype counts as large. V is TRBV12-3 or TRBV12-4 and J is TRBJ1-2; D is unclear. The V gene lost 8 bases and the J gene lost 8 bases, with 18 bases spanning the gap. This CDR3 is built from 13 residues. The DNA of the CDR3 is TGTGCCAGCGCAGATGAGGTTCTAGTCGGCTACACCTTC. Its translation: CASADEVLVGYTF.

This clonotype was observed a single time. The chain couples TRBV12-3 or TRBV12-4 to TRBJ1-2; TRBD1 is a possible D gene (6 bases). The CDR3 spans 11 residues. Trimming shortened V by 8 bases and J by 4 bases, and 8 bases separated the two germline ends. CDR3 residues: CASQGSYGYTF. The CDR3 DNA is TGTGCCAGCCAGGGGTCCTATGGCTACACCTTC.

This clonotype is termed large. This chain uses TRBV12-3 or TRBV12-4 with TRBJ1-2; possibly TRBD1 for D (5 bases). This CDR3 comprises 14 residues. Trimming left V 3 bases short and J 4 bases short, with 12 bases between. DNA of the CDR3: TGTGCCAGCAGTTTGCAGGGTGGGCCCTATGGCTACACCTTC. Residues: CASSLQGGPYGYTF.

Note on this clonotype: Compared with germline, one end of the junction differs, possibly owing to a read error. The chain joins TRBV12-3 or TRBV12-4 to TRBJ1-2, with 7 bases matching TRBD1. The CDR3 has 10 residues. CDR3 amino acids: CASSAGQPSF. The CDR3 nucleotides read TGTGCCAGCAGTGCGGGACAGCCAAGCTTC.

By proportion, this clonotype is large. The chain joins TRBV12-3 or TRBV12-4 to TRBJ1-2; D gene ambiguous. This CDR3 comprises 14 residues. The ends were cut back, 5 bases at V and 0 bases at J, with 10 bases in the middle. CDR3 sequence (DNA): TGTGCCAGCAGTGCGTGGGTTTCTAACTATGGCTACACCTTC. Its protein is CASSAWVSNYGYTF.

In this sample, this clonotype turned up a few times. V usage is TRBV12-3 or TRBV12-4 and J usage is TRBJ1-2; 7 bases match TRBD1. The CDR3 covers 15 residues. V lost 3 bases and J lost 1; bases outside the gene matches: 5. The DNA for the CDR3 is TGTGCCAGCAGTTTTACGACAGGGATTAACTATGGCTACACCTTC. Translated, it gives CASSFTTGINYGYTF.

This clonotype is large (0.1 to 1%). The CDR3 DNA sequence: TGTGCCAGCAGACCGGGACCAAAATATGGCTACACCTTC. It is translated as CASRPGPKYGYTF. The V call is TRBV12-3 or TRBV12-4, the J call TRBJ1-2, with a possible D match to TRBD1 (5 bases). V lost 6 bases, J lost 5 bases, and 13 bases lay in between. The CDR3 spans 13 residues.

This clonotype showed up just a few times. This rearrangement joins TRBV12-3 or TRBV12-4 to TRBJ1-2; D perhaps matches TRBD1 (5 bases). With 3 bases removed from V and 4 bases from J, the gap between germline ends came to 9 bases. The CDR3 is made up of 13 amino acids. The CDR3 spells CASSFGTLYGYTF. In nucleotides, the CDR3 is TGTGCCAGCAGTTTCGGGACGCTCTATGGCTACACCTTC.

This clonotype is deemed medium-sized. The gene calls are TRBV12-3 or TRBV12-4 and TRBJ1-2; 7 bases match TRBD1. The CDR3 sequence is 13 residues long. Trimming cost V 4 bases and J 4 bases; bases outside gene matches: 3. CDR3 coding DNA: TGTGCCAGCAGTTCGACAGGGCGCTATGGCTACACCTTC. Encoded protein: CASSSTGRYGYTF.

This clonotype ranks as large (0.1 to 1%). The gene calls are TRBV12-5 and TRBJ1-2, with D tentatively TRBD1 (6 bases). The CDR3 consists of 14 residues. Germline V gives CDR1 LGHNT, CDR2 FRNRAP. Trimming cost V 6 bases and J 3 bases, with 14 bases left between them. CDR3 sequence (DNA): TGTGCTAGTGGACCGGGACACCGTGACTATGGCTACACCTTC. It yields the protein CASGPGHRDYGYTF.

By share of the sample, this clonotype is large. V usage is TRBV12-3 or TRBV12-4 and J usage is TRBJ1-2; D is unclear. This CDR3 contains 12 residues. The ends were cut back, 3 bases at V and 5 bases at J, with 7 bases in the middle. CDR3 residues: CASSLTLYGYTF. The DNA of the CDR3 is TGTGCCAGCAGTTTGACTCTATATGGCTACACCTTC.

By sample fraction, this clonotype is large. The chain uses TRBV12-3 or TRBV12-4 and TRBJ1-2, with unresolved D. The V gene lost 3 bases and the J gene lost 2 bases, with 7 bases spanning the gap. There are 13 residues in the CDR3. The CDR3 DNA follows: TGTGCCAGCAGTTTGGACGGAAACTATGGCTACACCTTC. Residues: CASSLDGNYGYTF.

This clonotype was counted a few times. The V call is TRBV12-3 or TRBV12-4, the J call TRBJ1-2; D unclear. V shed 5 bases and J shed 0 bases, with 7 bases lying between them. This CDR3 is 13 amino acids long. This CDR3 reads CASSGPSNYGYTF. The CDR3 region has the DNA TGTGCCAGCAGTGGGCCTTCTAACTATGGCTACACCTTC.

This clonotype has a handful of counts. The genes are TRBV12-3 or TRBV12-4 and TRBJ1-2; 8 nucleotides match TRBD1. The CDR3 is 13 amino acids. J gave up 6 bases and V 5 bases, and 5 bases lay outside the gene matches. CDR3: CASSADRVDGYTF. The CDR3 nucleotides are TGTGCCAGCAGTGCGGACAGGGTGGATGGCTACACCTTC.

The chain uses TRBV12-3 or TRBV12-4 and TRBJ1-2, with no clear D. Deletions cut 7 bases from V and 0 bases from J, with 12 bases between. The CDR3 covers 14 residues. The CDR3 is CASTDPLANYGYTF. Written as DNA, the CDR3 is TGTGCCAGCACCGACCCGTTAGCTAACTATGGCTACACCTTC.

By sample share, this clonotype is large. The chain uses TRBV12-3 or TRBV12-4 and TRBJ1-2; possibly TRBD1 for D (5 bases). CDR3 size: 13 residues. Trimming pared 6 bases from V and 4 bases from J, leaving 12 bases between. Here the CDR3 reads CASSPGLSYGYTF. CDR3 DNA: TGTGCCAGCAGCCCGGGACTTTCCTATGGCTACACCTTC.

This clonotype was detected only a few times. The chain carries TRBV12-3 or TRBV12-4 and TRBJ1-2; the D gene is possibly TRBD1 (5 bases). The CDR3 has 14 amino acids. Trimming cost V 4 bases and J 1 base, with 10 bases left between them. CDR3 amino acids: CASSSAGINYGYTF. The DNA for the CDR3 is TGTGCCAGCAGTTCCGCAGGGATTAACTATGGCTACACCTTC.

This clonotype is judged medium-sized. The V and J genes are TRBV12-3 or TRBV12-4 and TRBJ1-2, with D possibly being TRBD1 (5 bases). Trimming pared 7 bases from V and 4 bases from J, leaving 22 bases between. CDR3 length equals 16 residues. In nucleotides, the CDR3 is TGTGCCAGCACCCTCGTTTCCCCAGGGAGTGGCTATGGCTACACCTTC. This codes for CASTLVSPGSGYGYTF.

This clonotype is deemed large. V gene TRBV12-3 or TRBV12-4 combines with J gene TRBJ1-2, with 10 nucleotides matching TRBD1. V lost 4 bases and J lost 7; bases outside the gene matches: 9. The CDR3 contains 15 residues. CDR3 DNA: TGTGCCAGCAGTTCCGGGACAGGGGAAAAGTCTGGCTACACCTTC. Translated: CASSSGTGEKSGYTF.

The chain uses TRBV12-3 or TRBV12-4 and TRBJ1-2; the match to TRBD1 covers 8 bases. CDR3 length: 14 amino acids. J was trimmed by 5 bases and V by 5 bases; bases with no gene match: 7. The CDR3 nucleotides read TGTGCCAGCAGTACCGGGACAGGAATTTATGGCTACACCTTC. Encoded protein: CASSTGTGIYGYTF.

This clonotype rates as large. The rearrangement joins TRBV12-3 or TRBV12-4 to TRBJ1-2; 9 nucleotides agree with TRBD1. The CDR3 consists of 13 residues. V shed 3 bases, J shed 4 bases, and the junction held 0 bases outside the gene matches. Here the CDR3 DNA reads TGTGCCAGCAGTTTGGGACAGGGCTATGGCTACACCTTC. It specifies CASSLGQGYGYTF.

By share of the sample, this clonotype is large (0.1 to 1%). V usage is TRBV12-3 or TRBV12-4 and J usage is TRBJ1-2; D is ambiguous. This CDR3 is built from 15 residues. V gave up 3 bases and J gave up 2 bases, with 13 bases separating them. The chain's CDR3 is CASSFPQTDNYGYTF. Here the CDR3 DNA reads TGTGCCAGCAGTTTTCCCCAAACAGACAACTATGGCTACACCTTC.